Presented here are 21 T cell receptor beta chains from one specimen sequenced in a study of OX40 agonist ivuxolimab in advanced cancers. This table comes from immunoSEQ multiplex PCR, and its TCRdb copy is limited to in-frame clones, with some not included. The sample yields more than 50,000 clones, 80% seen once. The specimen comprised CD4+ or CD8+ T cells sorted from blood, sampled in a trial of the OX40 agonist ivuxolimab. Every receptor here comes from an adult with an advanced solid tumor such as melanoma, head and neck, liver or kidney cancer.

The chain couples TRBV25-1 to TRBJ1-1; the D gene is possibly TRBD1 (5 bases). The ends were cut back, 4 bases at V and 5 bases at J, with 17 bases in the middle. CDR3 length: 15 amino acids. Germline values: CDR1 MGHDK, CDR2 SYGVNS. The CDR3 DNA is TGTGCCAGCAGTGGATCTCCGGAGGGGCGGACTGAAGCTTTCTTT. Translating it yields CASSGSPEGRTEAFF.

To note about this clone: One junction end does not reproduce the germline sequence, and a read error may be involved. V and J are TRBV7-8 and TRBJ1-6, with D maybe TRBD1 (6 bases). Germline loops: CDR1 SGHVS, CDR2 FQNEAQ. CDR3 length equals 14 residues. The CDR3 region is CASSLDGGNSPLHF. The CDR3 DNA sequence: TGTGCCAGCAGCTTAGACGGGGGCAATTCGCCCCTCCACTTT.

This clone has just one count. The V and J genes are TRBV7-3 and TRBJ2-1; no clear D. Germline CDR1 is SGHTA and CDR2 is FQGTGA. The CDR3 spans 14 residues. V was cut by 1 base and J by 4 bases, with 8 bases left in between. CDR3 region: CASSLNPAYNEQFF. In nucleotides, the CDR3 is TGTGCCAGCAGCTTAAATCCGGCGTACAATGAGCAGTTCTTC.

V gene TRBV5-1 combines with J gene TRBJ2-3; 13 nucleotides align to TRBD2. Looked up from germline, CDR1 is SGHRS and CDR2 is YFSETQ. This CDR3 region has 15 residues. The trim removed 4 bases at V and 4 bases at J, leaving 3 bases unmatched. CDR3 loop: CASSPGLAGADTQYF. The CDR3, as DNA: TGCGCCAGCAGCCCTGGACTAGCGGGAGCAGATACGCAGTATTTT.

V usage is TRBV20-1 and J usage is TRBJ1-6, with a tentative D call TRBD1 (6 bases). The ends were cut back, 6 bases at V and 13 bases at J, with 10 bases in the middle. Germline CDR1 is DFQATT and CDR2 is SNEGSKA (reference sequence). This CDR3 is built from 10 residues. The CDR3 region is CSASQGPLHF. The DNA of the CDR3 is TGCAGTGCCAGCCAGGGGCCCCTCCACTTT.

The chain employs TRBV11-2 and TRBJ2-5, with 10 bases matching TRBD1. The V gene end was trimmed by 5 bases and the J gene end by 4 bases; junction bases not matched to a gene: 7. Germline CDR1 and CDR2: SGHAT and FQNNGV. The CDR3 consists of 15 residues. The CDR3 sequence: CASSMDRGSGETQYF. The CDR3, as DNA: TGTGCCAGCAGCATGGACAGGGGGTCAGGAGAGACCCAGTACTTC.

The chain employs TRBV7-2 and TRBJ1-2; TRBD1 aligns across 9 bases. Germline values: CDR1 SGHTA, CDR2 FQGNSA. V lost 5 bases and J lost 3; bases outside the gene matches: 7. The CDR3 covers 15 residues. The CDR3 nucleotides read TGTGCCAGCAGCCCACAGGGGGCGCAGGACTATGGCTACACCTTC. It encodes CASSPQGAQDYGYTF. Full variable domain (outside the CDR3, taken from reference TRBV7-2 and TRBJ1-2): GAGVSQSPSNKVTEKGKDVELRCDPISGHTALYWYRQSLGQGLEFLIYFQGNSAPDKSGLPSDRFSAERTGGSVSTLTIQRTQQEDSAVYLCASSPQGAQDYGYTFGSGTRLTVV.

This chain joins TRBV11-2 and TRBJ1-1; D not certain. The germline V and J ends were trimmed by 3 bases and 3 bases, with 23 bases remaining between them. Germline V CDR1 and CDR2: SGHAT, FQNNGV. The CDR3 extends over 18 amino acids. The CDR3 is CASSFATARKLGYTEAFF. CDR3 DNA: TGTGCCAGCAGCTTCGCGACGGCTCGAAAACTGGGTTACACTGAAGCTTTCTTT.

This clone showed up just a few times. This chain links TRBV19 with TRBJ2-1, with D perhaps matching TRBD1 or TRBD2 (6 bases each). Germline CDR1 reads LNHDA; CDR2 reads SQIVND (reference sequence). Trimming took off 1 base at V and 7 bases at J, with 23 bases between the two ends. This CDR3 spans 18 amino acids. CDR3 region: CASSIGRGSGLAGNEQFF. The DNA for the CDR3 is TGTGCCAGTAGTATAGGCAGGGGCAGTGGCCTTGCGGGGAATGAGCAGTTCTTC.

This rearrangement joins TRBV19 to TRBJ2-5; D might be TRBD1 (5 bases). Germline V lookup: CDR1 LNHDA, CDR2 SQIVND (reference sequence). The CDR3 has 13 amino acids. Trimming took 5 bases from V and 4 from J, leaving 11 bases between them. The CDR3 DNA reads TGTGCCAGTAGTGCAGACAGTGGAGAGACCCAGTACTTC. It specifies CASSADSGETQYF. The whole variable domain, remainder taken from reference TRBV19 and TRBJ2-5, is DGGITQSPKYLFRKEGQNVTLSCEQNLNHDAMYWYRQDPGQGLRLIYYSQIVNDFQKGDIAEGYSVSREKKESFPLTVTSAQKNPTAFYLCASSADSGETQYFGPGTRLLVL.

The CDR3 region has the DNA TGTGCCAGCTCACCGGAACGGAACTATGGCTACACCTTC. This codes for CASSPERNYGYTF. This rearrangement joins TRBV18 to TRBJ1-2; D not resolved. Per germline, CDR1 KGHSH and CDR2 LQKENI. The CDR3 consists of 13 residues. Trimming left V 3 bases short and J 2 bases short, with 7 bases between.

This clone was detected once. This chain uses TRBV28 with TRBJ2-1; D gene unclear. The V gene lost 8 bases and the J gene lost 4 bases, with 9 bases spanning the gap. Looked up from germline, CDR1 is MDHEN and CDR2 is SYDVKM. The CDR3 consists of 12 residues. Written as DNA, the CDR3 is TGTGCCAGCGATTCCCAGTACAATGAGCAGTTCTTC. Protein sequence: CASDSQYNEQFF.

The V gene is TRBV7-8, the J gene TRBJ2-7; unclear D gene. The V gene's germline CDR1 is SGHVS and CDR2 FQNEAQ. CDR3 size: 15 residues. Trimming cost V 0 bases and J 4 bases, with 13 bases left between them. The CDR3 spells CASSLARDIPYEQYF. The CDR3 nucleotides read TGTGCCAGCAGCTTAGCCCGAGACATACCATACGAGCAGTACTTC.

The chain has TRBV9 and TRBJ2-3, with D maybe TRBD2 (5 bases). This CDR3 has 16 residues. Per the germline V gene, CDR1 is SGDLS and CDR2 is YYNGEE. Trimming left V 2 bases short and J 4 bases short, with 17 bases between. The CDR3 DNA sequence: TGTGCCAGCAGCGTTGGGCTAGCCGGAGTTCCAGATACGCAGTATTTT. Its protein product is CASSVGLAGVPDTQYF.

The V and J genes are TRBV6-6 and TRBJ1-6, with 9 positions matching TRBD1. CDR3 length equals 14 residues. Trimming took 7 bases from V and 10 from J; bases not matched to a gene: 8. Germline V gives CDR1 MNHNY, CDR2 SVGAGI (reference sequence). This CDR3 is CASTPGQGLSPLHF. Written as DNA, the CDR3 is TGTGCCAGCACCCCGGGACAGGGACTGTCACCCCTCCACTTT.

The CDR3 DNA reads as TGTGCCAGCAGCCCAAGGGGGGTCTTGCATACGCAGTATTTT. It codes for CASSPRGVLHTQYF. The chain is built from TRBV11-2 and TRBJ2-3; D may correspond to TRBD1 or TRBD2 (6 bases each). Germline assignment: CDR1 SGHAT and CDR2 FQNNGV. Trimming pared 5 bases from V and 7 bases from J, leaving 16 bases between. This CDR3 comprises 14 residues.

The chain links TRBV6-5 to TRBJ2-1; the match to TRBD2 covers 12 bases. V lost 4 bases to trimming and J lost 8 bases; unmatched junction nucleotides: 3. CDR3 length equals 14 residues. Germline values: CDR1 MNHEY, CDR2 SVGAGI. CDR3 nucleotide sequence: TGTGCCAGCAGTTCTAGCGGGGGGGCATATGAGCAGTTCTTC. Amino acids: CASSSSGGAYEQFF.

The rearrangement joins TRBV14 to TRBJ2-1, with D perhaps matching TRBD2 (5 bases). Germline V gene data show CDR1 as SGHDN and CDR2 as FVKESK. Trimming took off 1 base at V and 12 bases at J, with 10 bases between the two ends. The CDR3 loop spans 12 amino acids. CDR3 in DNA: TGTGCCAGCAGCCAAGTACCGGGAAGGCAGTTCTTC. Translation: CASSQVPGRQFF. The variable domain in full, completed from reference TRBV14 and TRBJ2-1, reads EAGVTQFPSHSVIEKGQTVTLRCDPISGHDNLYWYRRVMGKEIKFLLHFVKESKQDESGMPNNRFLAERTGGTYSTLKVQPAELEDSGVYFCASSQVPGRQFFGPGTRLTVL.

CDR3 sequence reads: CASSLRAAGGANYGYTF. The CDR3 DNA reads TGTGCCAGCAGCTTACGAGCTGCAGGGGGAGCTAACTATGGCTACACCTTC. The chain links TRBV7-8 to TRBJ1-2, with 7 bases identical to TRBD1. The CDR3 has 17 amino acids. CDR1 SGHVS and CDR2 FQNEAQ come from the germline V gene. Trimming took 2 bases from V and 0 from J; bases not matched to a gene: 9.

The chain is built from TRBV7-8 and TRBJ1-1, with unresolved D. This CDR3 is built from 14 residues. Trimming removed 3 bases from V and 6 bases from J, with 14 bases in between. The germline CDR1 and CDR2 sequences are SGHVS and FQNEAQ. CDR3 nucleotide sequence: TGTGCCAGCAGCTTTTATGGTGGTTTACCTGAAGCTTTCTTT. Translating it yields CASSFYGGLPEAFF.

This clone is a singleton in its sample. CDR3 coding DNA: TGTGCCAGCAGCGTAGGGCTAGCGGGGTACCAAGAGACCCAGTACTTC. Translated, it gives CASSVGLAGYQETQYF. The V and J genes are TRBV9 and TRBJ2-5; 9 bases are a match to TRBD2. Germline assignment: CDR1 SGDLS and CDR2 YYNGEE. V lost 0 bases, J lost 0 bases, and 3 bases stayed unmatched. This CDR3 has 16 residues.